Included here is one T cell receptor (beta chain) sequence, with context. No antigen is known for it. A second roughly 7 to 11 cycle PCR used barcoded and J-beta primers. In TCRdb, the 5' RACE reads were re-called with MiXCR into one record per CDR3 protein. Found here are hundreds of thousands of distinct CDR3 sequences, roughly 50% of them singletons; the top ten hold approximately 41%. This CDR3 comprises 15 residues. Germline CDR1 is ENHRY and CDR2 is SYGVKD. V was cut by 5 bases and J by 0 bases, with 11 bases left in between. This sample is part of a study of blood T cells in healthy people across ages. Notes on the study in general: Older individuals had lower TCR beta diversity per million T cells (the decline was roughly linear).

In each sample, at least 6.5 million PBMCs were isolated. The sample taken for sequencing was blood. The rearrangement joins TRBV10-3 to TRBJ2-4, with D maybe TRBD1 (5 bases). The sequence came from a man aged 80 or over in good health. CDR3 amino acids: CAISSGWTAKNIQYF. CDR3 nucleotides: TGTGCCATCAGTTCAGGGTGGACAGCCAAAAACATTCAGTACTTC.